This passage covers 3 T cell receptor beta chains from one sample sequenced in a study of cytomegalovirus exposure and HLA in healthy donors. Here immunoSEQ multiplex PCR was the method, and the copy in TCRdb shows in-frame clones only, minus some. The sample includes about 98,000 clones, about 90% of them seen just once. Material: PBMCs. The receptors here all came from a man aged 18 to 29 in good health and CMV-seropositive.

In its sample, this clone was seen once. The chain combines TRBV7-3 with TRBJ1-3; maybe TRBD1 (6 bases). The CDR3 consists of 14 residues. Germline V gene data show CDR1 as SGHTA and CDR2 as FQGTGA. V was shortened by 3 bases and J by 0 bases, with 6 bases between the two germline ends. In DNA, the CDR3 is TGTGCCAGCAGCTTGACAGGCTCTGGAAACACCATATATTTT. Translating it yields CASSLTGSGNTIYF.

Here the CDR3 DNA reads TGTGCCAGCAGCTTACGGGACAGGGGGCTGGAGACCCAGTACTTC. Translated: CASSLRDRGLETQYF. The chain employs TRBV7-6 and TRBJ2-5; TRBD1 matches 12 bases. The CDR3 runs to 15 residues. Germline CDR1 SGHVS, CDR2 FNYEAQ. V trimming: 2 bases; J trimming: 5 bases; junction bases outside the gene matches: 3.

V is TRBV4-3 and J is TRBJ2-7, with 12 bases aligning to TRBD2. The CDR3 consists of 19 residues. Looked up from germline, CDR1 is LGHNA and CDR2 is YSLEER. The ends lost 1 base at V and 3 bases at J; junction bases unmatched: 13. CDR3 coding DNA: TGCGCCAGCAGCCAAGGGTTACTAGCGGGAGGTCGGTTCAGCTACGAGCAGTACTTC. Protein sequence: CASSQGLLAGGRFSYEQYF.